These 14 T cell receptor beta chains were all obtained from the same sample, sequenced in a study of T cell responses to AZD1222 COVID-19 vaccine. Measured with immunoSEQ multiplex PCR; TCRdb has only the in-frame clones, and not every one. This table holds approximately 70,000 clones, 80% to 90% found once. Here the sequenced sample was peripheral blood, taken on day 0 of AZD1222 vaccination. Receptors were obtained from an adult in good health.

This clone has a single count. The chain recombines TRBV19 with TRBJ2-1, with 13 bases fitting TRBD2. Per germline, CDR1 LNHDA and CDR2 SQIVND (reference sequence). The trim removed 5 bases at V and 11 bases at J, leaving 3 bases unmatched. The CDR3 runs 13 residues. CDR3 in DNA: TGTGCCAGTAGTCCCGGGACTAGCGGGAAGCAGTTCTTC. Translating gives CASSPGTSGKQFF. Drawing the rest from reference TRBV19 and TRBJ2-1, the complete variable domain is DGGITQSPKYLFRKEGQNVTLSCEQNLNHDAMYWYRQDPGQGLRLIYYSQIVNDFQKGDIAEGYSVSREKKESFPLTVTSAQKNPTAFYLCASSPGTSGKQFFGPGTRLTVL.

V usage is TRBV7-6 and J usage is TRBJ1-1; D unclear. CDR1 SGHVS and CDR2 FNYEAQ come from the germline V gene. This CDR3 spans 14 amino acids. V lost 1 base and J lost 1, with 7 bases in between. CDR3 region: CASSLGRPNTEAFF. CDR3 bases: TGTGCCAGCAGCTTAGGACGTCCGAACACTGAAGCTTTCTTT.

The chain joins TRBV30 to TRBJ1-2; D gene unclear. The CDR3 runs 14 residues. Trimming left V 0 bases short and J 7 bases short, with 15 bases between. Germline CDR1 GTSNPN, CDR2 SVGIG (reference sequence). CDR3 protein: CAWSVRAGTGGYTF. The CDR3 DNA sequence: TGTGCCTGGAGTGTCCGAGCCGGAACGGGTGGCTACACCTTC.

The genes are TRBV28 and TRBJ2-7, with 9 bases aligning to TRBD2. V lost 1 base to trimming and J lost 1 base; unmatched junction nucleotides: 5. The CDR3 runs to 16 residues. Germline V lookup: CDR1 MDHEN, CDR2 SYDVKM. The CDR3 here is CASSLLKRGESYEQYF. The CDR3 nucleotides read TGTGCCAGCAGTTTATTGAAGCGGGGGGAATCCTACGAGCAGTACTTC.

The CDR3 DNA follows: TGTGCCAGCAGCTTAGGACAGCAAAATTCACCCCTCCACTTT. Translating it yields CASSLGQQNSPLHF. The chain employs TRBV5-5 and TRBJ1-6; D is perhaps TRBD1 (6 bases). Germline V gene data show CDR1 as SGHKS and CDR2 as YYEKEE (reference sequence). V lost 2 bases, J lost 7 bases, and 10 bases lay in between. The CDR3 has 14 residues.

The rearrangement uses TRBV2 and TRBJ2-2, with 12 bases identical to TRBD1. This CDR3 has 17 residues. In germline, CDR1 is SNHLY, CDR2 FYNNEI. The V gene end was trimmed by 2 bases and the J gene end by 6 bases; junction bases not matched to a gene: 7. CDR3 coding DNA: TGTGCCAGCAGTGAACAGGGACAGGGGGCTTCCGCCGGGGAGCTGTTTTTT. It yields the protein CASSEQGQGASAGELFF.

This chain links TRBV11-2 with TRBJ2-2; no clear D gene. This CDR3 region has 14 residues. V was pared by 7 bases and J by 4 bases, with 13 bases between. Per the germline V gene, CDR1 is SGHAT and CDR2 is FQNNGV. The CDR3 is CASNTDSATGELFF. In nucleotides, the CDR3 is TGTGCCAGCAACACCGACTCCGCCACCGGGGAGCTGTTTTTT.

This chain joins TRBV4-1 and TRBJ1-2; tentatively, D is TRBD1 (6 bases). The CDR3 is 17 amino acids. In germline, CDR1 is MGHRA, CDR2 YSYEKL. V was pared by 0 bases and J by 4 bases, with 18 bases between. Here the CDR3 DNA reads TGCGCCAGCAGCCAAGACCCGGGGAACGTGGGGGCCTATGGCTACACCTTC. The encoded protein is CASSQDPGNVGAYGYTF.

The CDR3 reads CASSLSRQRGGPSTDTQYF. CDR3 sequence (DNA): TGCGCCAGCAGCCTATCTAGGCAGCGGGGGGGACCTAGCACAGATACGCAGTATTTT. The V and J genes are TRBV5-1 and TRBJ2-3; 10 positions match TRBD2. Per the germline V gene, CDR1 is SGHRS and CDR2 is YFSETQ. The V segment lost 4 bases and the J segment 0 bases; nucleotides outside the gene matches: 14. The CDR3 is 19 amino acids. Combining the CDR3 with reference TRBV5-1 and TRBJ2-3 gives the whole variable domain KAGVTQTPRYLIKTRGQQVTLSCSPISGHRSVSWYQQTPGQGLQFLFEYFSETQRNKGNFPGRFSGRQFSNSRSEMNVSTLELGDSALYLCASSLSRQRGGPSTDTQYFGPGTRLTVL.

This rearrangement joins TRBV30 to TRBJ1-1, with a possible D match to TRBD1 (5 bases). The CDR3 length is 14 residues. Trimming pared 3 bases from V and 1 base from J, leaving 12 bases between. CDR1 is GTSNPN and CDR2 is SVGIG in the germline V gene (reference sequence). This chain's CDR3 is CAWREGMWNTEAFF. The CDR3 DNA reads as TGTGCCTGGAGAGAGGGGATGTGGAACACTGAAGCTTTCTTT.

The DNA for the CDR3 is TGTGCCAGCAGCTCTCGGGGTCGCGGGGGGGCCTTTGGGGCCAACGTCCTGACTTTC. Translating gives CASSSRGRGGAFGANVLTF. The V call is TRBV5-6, the J call TRBJ2-6; 9 nucleotides agree with TRBD2. Trimming at V came to 3 bases and at J to 3 bases, leaving 13 bases not matched to a gene. CDR3 length: 19 residues. Germline values: CDR1 SGHDT, CDR2 YYEEEE.

V usage is TRBV9 and J usage is TRBJ2-7; 9 nucleotides align to TRBD1. V was clipped by 2 bases and J by 1 base; unmatched bases: 7. Germline values: CDR1 SGDLS, CDR2 YYNGEE. This CDR3 spans 16 amino acids. In DNA, the CDR3 is TGTGCCAGCAGCGTGCCACTGGGACAGGGTTCCTACGAGCAGTACTTC. Protein: CASSVPLGQGSYEQYF.

This rearrangement joins TRBV5-1 to TRBJ1-1; the D gene is possibly TRBD1 (6 bases). This CDR3 contains 14 residues. Trimming shortened V by 3 bases and J by 0 bases, and 9 bases separated the two germline ends. CDR1 and CDR2 (germline): SGHRS, YFSETQ. This chain's CDR3 is CASSSDSMNTEAFF. CDR3 DNA sequence: TGCGCCAGCAGCTCGGACAGCATGAACACTGAAGCTTTCTTT.

V gene TRBV20-1 combines with J gene TRBJ2-7; unclear D gene. Between the trimmed V and J ends, which lost 3 bases and 3 bases, there was a span of 6 bases. The CDR3 covers 11 residues. Germline CDR1 reads DFQATT; CDR2 reads SNEGSKA (reference sequence). For the CDR3, the DNA is TGCAGTGCTAGCGAGCACTACGAGCAGTACTTC. Translation gives CSASEHYEQYF.